The rows below give T cell receptor beta chains drawn from one sample of a study of CD8 T cells in ankylosing spondylitis. One entry per CDR3 protein, called by TCRdb with MiXCR from the 5' RACE reads. The sample contains some 840,000 distinct CDR3 sequences, approximately 10% of which appear only once. The material sequenced was blood, either unsorted or a sorted T cell fraction (not recorded which). These receptor sequences come from a male donor with ankylosing spondylitis. Each CDR3 is given with its conserved first and last residue. Fields, in order: CDR3 protein, CDR3 DNA, J gene, CDR3 length, clone size, V gene, D gene. A D gene is named only where the DNA matches it firmly. The size entry is marked missing in some rows and otherwise reads once, few, many or a size class.

cdr3_aa: CASSFVGTGGEKLFF; cdr3_nt: TGTGCCAGCAGTTTCGTCGGGACAGGCGGTGAAAAACTGTTTTTT; j_call: TRBJ1-4; cdr3_length: 15; clone_size: NA; v_call: TRBV28; d_call: TRBD1
cdr3_aa: CATSPPSSSDSYNEQFF; cdr3_nt: TGTGCCACCAGCCCGCCCTCTAGCTCTGACTCCTACAATGAGCAGTTCTTC; j_call: TRBJ2-1; cdr3_length: 17; clone_size: NA; v_call: TRBV15; d_call: NA
cdr3_aa: CCARSPTGQGAPQHF; cdr3_nt: TGCTGTGCTAGATCTCCTACGGGTCAGGGAGCGCCCCAGCATTTT; j_call: TRBJ1-5; cdr3_length: 15; clone_size: NA; v_call: TRBV20-1; d_call: NA
cdr3_aa: CASSPLGRDDQPQHF; cdr3_nt: TGCGCCAGCAGCCCTCTGGGCAGGGACGATCAGCCCCAGCATTTT; j_call: TRBJ1-5; cdr3_length: 15; clone_size: NA; v_call: TRBV4-1; d_call: NA
cdr3_aa: CSAPLAGGHQPQHF; cdr3_nt: TGCAGTGCTCCCCTCGCAGGGGGCCATCAGCCCCAGCATTTT; j_call: TRBJ1-5; cdr3_length: 14; clone_size: NA; v_call: TRBV20-1; d_call: TRBD1
cdr3_aa: CASGSSSTDTQYF; cdr3_nt: TGTGCCAGCGGTTCTTCTAGCACAGATACGCAGTATTTT; j_call: TRBJ2-3; cdr3_length: 13; clone_size: many; v_call: TRBV10-3; d_call: NA
cdr3_aa: CASQGVIRNSPLHF; cdr3_nt: TGTGCCAGCCAAGGGGTTATCCGGAATTCACCCCTCCACTTT; j_call: TRBJ1-6; cdr3_length: 14; clone_size: many; v_call: TRBV7-2; d_call: NA
cdr3_aa: CSGQTGTGNTEAFF; cdr3_nt: TGCAGCGGGCAAACCGGGACAGGTAACACTGAAGCTTTCTTT; j_call: TRBJ1-1; cdr3_length: 14; clone_size: many; v_call: TRBV29-1; d_call: TRBD1
cdr3_aa: CATSDKGQGWQTQYF; cdr3_nt: TGTGCCACCAGTGACAAGGGACAGGGGTGGCAGACCCAGTACTTC; j_call: TRBJ2-5; cdr3_length: 15; clone_size: NA; v_call: TRBV24-1; d_call: TRBD1
cdr3_aa: CAISAGLYNEQFF; cdr3_nt: TGTGCCATCTCAGCGGGGCTTTACAATGAGCAGTTCTTC; j_call: TRBJ2-1; cdr3_length: 13; clone_size: NA; v_call: TRBV10-3; d_call: TRBD2
cdr3_aa: CASSLSSGQQYGYTF; cdr3_nt: TGTGCCAGCAGCTTAAGTTCCGGACAGCAATATGGCTACACCTTC; j_call: TRBJ1-2; cdr3_length: 15; clone_size: few; v_call: TRBV7-3; d_call: NA
cdr3_aa: CASSLDQRVRTAEAFF; cdr3_nt: TGCGCCAGCAGCTTGGACCAAAGGGTCCGTACTGCTGAAGCTTTCTTT; j_call: TRBJ1-1; cdr3_length: 16; clone_size: many; v_call: TRBV5-1; d_call: NA
cdr3_aa: CSAGLAGETYNEQFF; cdr3_nt: TGCAGTGCTGGACTAGCGGGGGAAACCTACAATGAGCAGTTCTTC; j_call: TRBJ2-1; cdr3_length: 15; clone_size: NA; v_call: TRBV20-1; d_call: TRBD2
cdr3_aa: CASSLDTPSYNEQFF; cdr3_nt: TGTGCCAGCAGCTTGGACACTCCTTCCTACAATGAGCAGTTCTTC; j_call: TRBJ2-1; cdr3_length: 15; clone_size: few; v_call: TRBV5-4; d_call: NA
cdr3_aa: CSAAGTGTSPLHF; cdr3_nt: TGCAGTGCGGCCGGGACAGGGACTTCACCCCTCCACTTT; j_call: TRBJ1-6; cdr3_length: 13; clone_size: NA; v_call: TRBV20-1; d_call: TRBD1
cdr3_aa: CASTGTSGRAPGNIQYF; cdr3_nt: TGCGCCAGTACCGGGACTAGCGGGAGGGCTCCCGGAAACATTCAGTACTTC; j_call: TRBJ2-4; cdr3_length: 17; clone_size: few; v_call: TRBV5-1; d_call: TRBD2
cdr3_aa: CASSQDRTSEQFF; cdr3_nt: TGCGCCAGCAGCCAAGATCGGACCAGTGAGCAGTTCTTC; j_call: TRBJ2-1; cdr3_length: 13; clone_size: few; v_call: TRBV4-3; d_call: NA
cdr3_aa: CASSPGTRSRDTQYF; cdr3_nt: TGTGCCAGCAGTCCGGGGACACGGTCCCGAGATACGCAGTATTTT; j_call: TRBJ2-3; cdr3_length: 15; clone_size: NA; v_call: TRBV12-3/TRBV12-4; d_call: NA
cdr3_aa: CSVLGGRMADTQYF; cdr3_nt: TGCAGCGTTTTGGGGGGCCGGATGGCAGATACGCAGTATTTT; j_call: TRBJ2-3; cdr3_length: 14; clone_size: few; v_call: TRBV29-1; d_call: NA
cdr3_aa: CSANLPTGIPPYEQYF; cdr3_nt: TGCAGTGCTAACCTGCCCACAGGGATCCCTCCCTACGAGCAGTACTTC; j_call: TRBJ2-7; cdr3_length: 16; clone_size: NA; v_call: TRBV20-1; d_call: NA
cdr3_aa: CARRFQLARYEQYF; cdr3_nt: TGTGCCAGGAGGTTTCAACTAGCCCGCTACGAGCAGTACTTC; j_call: TRBJ2-7; cdr3_length: 14; clone_size: many; v_call: TRBV7-2; d_call: NA
cdr3_aa: CSAKTASNYGYTF; cdr3_nt: TGCAGTGCAAAGACAGCATCTAACTATGGCTACACCTTC; j_call: TRBJ1-2; cdr3_length: 13; clone_size: few; v_call: TRBV20-1; d_call: NA
cdr3_aa: CASSPGGGDEQFF; cdr3_nt: TGTGCCAGCAGCCCCGGCGGAGGTGATGAGCAGTTCTTC; j_call: TRBJ2-1; cdr3_length: 13; clone_size: NA; v_call: TRBV13; d_call: NA
cdr3_aa: CSVTGLAGVHEQYF; cdr3_nt: TGCAGCGTAACTGGACTAGCGGGAGTGCACGAGCAGTACTTC; j_call: TRBJ2-7; cdr3_length: 14; clone_size: NA; v_call: TRBV29-1; d_call: TRBD2
cdr3_aa: CASSTYSLGNTEAFF; cdr3_nt: TGTGCCAGCAGTACCTACTCCCTAGGGAATACTGAAGCTTTCTTT; j_call: TRBJ1-1; cdr3_length: 15; clone_size: few; v_call: TRBV6-1; d_call: NA
cdr3_aa: CAISELSYQETQYF; cdr3_nt: TGTGCCATCAGTGAGCTATCGTACCAAGAGACCCAGTACTTC; j_call: TRBJ2-5; cdr3_length: 14; clone_size: few; v_call: TRBV10-3; d_call: NA
cdr3_aa: CASSSGLEVLQTQYF; cdr3_nt: TGTGCCAGCAGCTCGGGACTGGAGGTTTTGCAGACCCAGTACTTC; j_call: TRBJ2-5; cdr3_length: 15; clone_size: few; v_call: TRBV7-2; d_call: NA
cdr3_aa: CASSLALARGEQYF; cdr3_nt: TGTGCCAGCAGCTTAGCGTTGGCAAGGGGCGAGCAGTACTTC; j_call: TRBJ2-7; cdr3_length: 14; clone_size: NA; v_call: TRBV7-9; d_call: NA
cdr3_aa: CASSYDQGAPYGYTF; cdr3_nt: TGTGCCAGCAGTTACGACCAGGGGGCACCCTATGGCTACACCTTC; j_call: TRBJ1-2; cdr3_length: 15; clone_size: many; v_call: TRBV6-5; d_call: TRBD1
cdr3_aa: CASSQRDSRSEAFF; cdr3_nt: TGTGCCAGCAGCCAGCGGGACTCCAGATCCGAAGCTTTCTTT; j_call: TRBJ1-1; cdr3_length: 14; clone_size: few; v_call: TRBV7-8; d_call: NA
cdr3_aa: CASGTGSGGYTF; cdr3_nt: TGTGCCAGTGGGACAGGGAGTGGCGGCTACACCTTC; j_call: TRBJ1-2; cdr3_length: 12; clone_size: NA; v_call: TRBV12-3/TRBV12-4; d_call: TRBD1
cdr3_aa: CSAKRGSYNSPLHF; cdr3_nt: TGCAGTGCAAAGAGAGGCTCCTATAATTCACCCCTCCACTTT; j_call: TRBJ1-6; cdr3_length: 14; clone_size: few; v_call: TRBV20-1; d_call: NA
cdr3_aa: CASSLASAGAGYEQYF; cdr3_nt: TGTGCCAGCAGCTTAGCTTCAGCGGGGGCTGGCTACGAGCAGTACTTC; j_call: TRBJ2-7; cdr3_length: 16; clone_size: few; v_call: TRBV7-2; d_call: TRBD2
cdr3_aa: CASSYYPPQGAALAETQYF; cdr3_nt: TGTGCCAGCAGTTACTACCCCCCTCAGGGCGCGGCCTTAGCGGAGACCCAGTACTTC; j_call: TRBJ2-5; cdr3_length: 19; clone_size: NA; v_call: TRBV6-5; d_call: NA
cdr3_aa: CASSQEAPRNYNEQFF; cdr3_nt: TGCGCCAGCAGCCAAGAGGCGCCACGAAACTACAATGAGCAGTTCTTC; j_call: TRBJ2-1; cdr3_length: 16; clone_size: few; v_call: TRBV4-1; d_call: NA
cdr3_aa: CASSLGTGLFTDTQYF; cdr3_nt: TGTGCCAGCAGCCTCGGGACAGGGCTGTTCACAGATACGCAGTATTTT; j_call: TRBJ2-3; cdr3_length: 16; clone_size: few; v_call: TRBV7-2; d_call: TRBD1
cdr3_aa: CSVEDRAGGYEQYF; cdr3_nt: TGCAGCGTTGAAGATCGGGCAGGGGGCTACGAGCAGTACTTC; j_call: TRBJ2-7; cdr3_length: 14; clone_size: many; v_call: TRBV29-1; d_call: TRBD1
cdr3_aa: CASSPRTGATDTQYF; cdr3_nt: TGCGCCAGCAGCCCGAGGACAGGGGCGACAGATACGCAGTATTTT; j_call: TRBJ2-3; cdr3_length: 15; clone_size: many; v_call: TRBV5-1; d_call: TRBD1
cdr3_aa: CASSPSQWLGYTF; cdr3_nt: TGTGCCAGCAGTCCGAGCCAATGGTTGGGCTACACCTTC; j_call: TRBJ1-2; cdr3_length: 13; clone_size: few; v_call: TRBV28; d_call: NA
cdr3_aa: CSARGSELDTQYF; cdr3_nt: TGCAGTGCTAGAGGGTCGGAGTTAGATACGCAGTATTTT; j_call: TRBJ2-3; cdr3_length: 13; clone_size: few; v_call: TRBV20-1; d_call: NA
cdr3_aa: CASSQSTGEQYF; cdr3_nt: TGTGCCAGCTCACAGAGCACGGGCGAGCAGTACTTC; j_call: TRBJ2-7; cdr3_length: 12; clone_size: many; v_call: TRBV6-6; d_call: NA
cdr3_aa: CATSRYRGPPSYEQYF; cdr3_nt: TGTGCCACCAGCAGGTACAGGGGACCCCCTTCCTACGAGCAGTACTTC; j_call: TRBJ2-7; cdr3_length: 16; clone_size: NA; v_call: TRBV15; d_call: TRBD1
cdr3_aa: CASSLWVARAKYEQFF; cdr3_nt: TGTGCCAGCAGTTTATGGGTAGCGCGAGCGAAATATGAGCAGTTCTTC; j_call: TRBJ2-1; cdr3_length: 16; clone_size: NA; v_call: TRBV12-3/TRBV12-4; d_call: NA
cdr3_aa: CSAPLGTRGNEQFF; cdr3_nt: TGCAGTGCCCCTCTTGGGACTAGGGGCAATGAGCAGTTCTTC; j_call: TRBJ2-1; cdr3_length: 14; clone_size: few; v_call: TRBV20-1; d_call: TRBD2
cdr3_aa: CSAWIPNTIYF; cdr3_nt: TGCAGTGCTTGGATTCCCAACACCATATATTTT; j_call: TRBJ1-3; cdr3_length: 11; clone_size: NA; v_call: TRBV20-1; d_call: NA
cdr3_aa: CASSFWPLGDYGYTF; cdr3_nt: TGTGCCAGCAGTTTTTGGCCCCTCGGAGACTATGGCTACACCTTC; j_call: TRBJ1-2; cdr3_length: 15; clone_size: many; v_call: TRBV6-2/TRBV6-3; d_call: NA
cdr3_aa: CSVETGFSTDTQYF; cdr3_nt: TGCAGCGTTGAAACAGGGTTCAGCACAGATACGCAGTATTTT; j_call: TRBJ2-3; cdr3_length: 14; clone_size: many; v_call: TRBV29-1; d_call: NA
cdr3_aa: CASSWGLAGRNEQFF; cdr3_nt: TGTGCCAGCAGCTGGGGACTAGCGGGACGCAATGAGCAGTTCTTC; j_call: TRBJ2-1; cdr3_length: 15; clone_size: few; v_call: TRBV13; d_call: TRBD2
cdr3_aa: CASSPGGTAQYF; cdr3_nt: TGTGCCAGCAGCCCCGGGGGGACTGCCCAGTACTTC; j_call: TRBJ2-5; cdr3_length: 12; clone_size: NA; v_call: TRBV7-2; d_call: TRBD2
cdr3_aa: CASGSGRTEKLFF; cdr3_nt: TGTGCCAGCGGTTCGGGACGGACCGAAAAACTGTTTTTT; j_call: TRBJ1-4; cdr3_length: 13; clone_size: few; v_call: TRBV6-5; d_call: NA
cdr3_aa: CSAREGASSYEQYF; cdr3_nt: TGCAGTGCTAGAGAAGGGGCAAGCTCCTACGAGCAGTACTTC; j_call: TRBJ2-7; cdr3_length: 14; clone_size: few; v_call: TRBV20-1; d_call: NA
cdr3_aa: CASSPPEGGRKFF; cdr3_nt: TGTGCCAGCAGTCCCCCGGAGGGGGGCCGGAAGTTCTTC; j_call: TRBJ2-1; cdr3_length: 13; clone_size: few; v_call: TRBV6-1; d_call: NA
cdr3_aa: CASSPGSGEGYTF; cdr3_nt: TGTGCCAGCAGCCCCGGATCCGGGGAGGGCTACACCTTC; j_call: TRBJ1-2; cdr3_length: 13; clone_size: NA; v_call: TRBV7-2; d_call: NA
cdr3_aa: CSARGYFEAGFTDTQYF; cdr3_nt: TGCAGTGCTAGAGGGTACTTTGAAGCGGGGTTCACAGATACGCAGTATTTT; j_call: TRBJ2-3; cdr3_length: 17; clone_size: many; v_call: TRBV20-1; d_call: TRBD2
cdr3_aa: CASSNGQGGYGYTF; cdr3_nt: TGCGCCAGCAGCAATGGACAGGGCGGCTATGGCTACACCTTC; j_call: TRBJ1-2; cdr3_length: 14; clone_size: few; v_call: TRBV5-1; d_call: TRBD1
cdr3_aa: CATSRGLAGNYNEQFF; cdr3_nt: TGTGCCACCAGCAGGGGACTAGCGGGAAATTACAATGAGCAGTTCTTC; j_call: TRBJ2-1; cdr3_length: 16; clone_size: few; v_call: TRBV15; d_call: TRBD2
cdr3_aa: CASRARGSDYEQYF; cdr3_nt: TGTGCCAGCAGGGCCCGCGGGAGCGACTACGAGCAGTACTTC; j_call: TRBJ2-7; cdr3_length: 14; clone_size: few; v_call: TRBV6-1; d_call: TRBD2
cdr3_aa: CASSFVAGGTIKNIQYF; cdr3_nt: TGTGCCAGCAGTTTCGTCGCGGGAGGGACGATTAAAAACATTCAGTACTTC; j_call: TRBJ2-4; cdr3_length: 17; clone_size: few; v_call: TRBV12-3/TRBV12-4; d_call: TRBD2
cdr3_aa: CSAMTGNPEAFF; cdr3_nt: TGCAGTGCTATGACAGGGAACCCTGAAGCTTTCTTT; j_call: TRBJ1-1; cdr3_length: 12; clone_size: many; v_call: TRBV20-1; d_call: TRBD1
cdr3_aa: CASNPGGINTEAFF; cdr3_nt: TGTGCCAGCAATCCCGGGGGGATTAACACTGAAGCTTTCTTT; j_call: TRBJ1-1; cdr3_length: 14; clone_size: NA; v_call: TRBV7-2; d_call: NA